This T cell receptor (beta chain) was recorded in a study of T cell clones after liver transplantation. This clone was counted once. Its target is not known. Germline V CDR1 and CDR2: SGHRS, YFSETQ. This CDR3 region has 14 residues. V was pared by 0 bases and J by 2 bases, with 9 bases between. Data came from immunoSEQ multiplex PCR; TCRdb stores just in-frame clones and leaves some out. The sample records tens of thousands of clones, over 85% being singletons. General study findings and limits: Post-transplant, graft-donor-reactive CD4 TCRbeta sequences in blood dropped significantly in 5 of 8 subjects.

The starting material was CD4+ T cells from blood, obtained before liver transplant. The clonotype originates from a human donor who received a liver transplant. The rearrangement joins TRBV5-1 to TRBJ2-7; no reliable D call. CDR3: CASSLGGITYEQYF. CDR3 coding DNA: TGCGCCAGCAGCTTGGGGGGAATTACCTACGAGCAGTACTTC.